The rows below give T cell receptor beta chains drawn from one sample of a study of Tregs in tolerant kidney transplant recipients. These receptors' antigens are unknown. Measured with immunoSEQ multiplex PCR; TCRdb has only the in-frame clones, and not every one. The sample contains roughly 14,000 clones, 53% of which appear only once. The sample was CD4+ T cells from blood cultured with allogeneic cells, taken before the transplant. The receptor source for this set is a human patient who received a combined kidney and bone marrow transplant. Each CDR3 is given with its conserved first and last residue. Fields, in order: V gene, clone size, D gene, J gene, CDR3 protein, CDR3 DNA. A D gene is named only where the DNA matches it firmly. Size values are once, few and many counts, or a class for expanded clones, and some rows have none.

TRBV4-3,NA,TRBD1,TRBJ2-7,CASSQFLSGTATYEQYF,TGCGCCAGCAGCCAATTCTTATCCGGGACAGCCACCTACGAGCAGTACTTC
TRBV19,NA,NA,TRBJ2-3,CASSIGQVTDTQYF,TGTGCCAGTAGTATAGGACAGGTCACAGATACGCAGTATTTT
TRBV5-6,NA,TRBD1,TRBJ1-5,CASSIRQGAFGNQPQHF,TGTGCCAGCAGTATAAGACAGGGGGCGTTTGGCAATCAGCCCCAGCATTTT
TRBV2,NA,NA,TRBJ1-6,CASSARFSSYNSPLHF,TGTGCCAGCAGTGCACGATTTAGCTCCTATAATTCACCCCTCCACTTT
TRBV5-5,NA,TRBD1,TRBJ2-1,CASFPGGGIRNEQFF,TGTGCCAGCTTCCCAGGGGGCGGTATTAGGAATGAGCAGTTCTTC
TRBV2,NA,NA,TRBJ1-5,CASSPLNQPQHF,TGTGCCAGCAGCCCTCTTAATCAGCCCCAGCATTTT
TRBV7-3,once,NA,TRBJ2-2,CASSLNQVGELFF,TGTGCCAGCAGCTTAAACCAGGTTGGGGAGCTGTTTTTT
TRBV10-3,few,TRBD2,TRBJ2-3,CAIKGTSGSDTQYF,TGTGCCATCAAAGGGACTAGCGGGTCAGATACGCAGTATTTT
TRBV2,few,TRBD2,TRBJ2-1,CASSGGGALNEQFF,TGTGCCAGCAGTGGCGGGGGGGCCCTGAATGAGCAGTTCTTC
TRBV19,NA,NA,TRBJ1-3,CASIDGVSGNTIYF,TGTGCCAGTATCGACGGGGTCTCTGGAAACACCATATATTTT